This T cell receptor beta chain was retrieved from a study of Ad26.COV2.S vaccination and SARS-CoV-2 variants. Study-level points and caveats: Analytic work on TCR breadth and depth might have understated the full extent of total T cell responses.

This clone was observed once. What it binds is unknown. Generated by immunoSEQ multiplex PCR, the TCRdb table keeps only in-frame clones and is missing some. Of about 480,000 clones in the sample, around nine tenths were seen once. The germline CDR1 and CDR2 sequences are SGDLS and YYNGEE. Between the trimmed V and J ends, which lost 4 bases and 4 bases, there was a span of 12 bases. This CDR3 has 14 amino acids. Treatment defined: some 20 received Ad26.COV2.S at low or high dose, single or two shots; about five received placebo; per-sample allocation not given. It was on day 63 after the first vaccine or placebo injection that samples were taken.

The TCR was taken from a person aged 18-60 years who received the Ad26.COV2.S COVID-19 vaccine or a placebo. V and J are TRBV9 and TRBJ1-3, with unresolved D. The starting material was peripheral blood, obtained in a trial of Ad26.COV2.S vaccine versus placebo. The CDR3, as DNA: TGTGCCAGCAGCAACCGGGAACGCGGAAACACCATATATTTT. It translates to CASSNRERGNTIYF.